This TCR beta chain was sequenced for a study of cytomegalovirus exposure and HLA in healthy donors. This clone has only one observation. After removal of 4 bases from V and 3 bases from J, the junction contained 4 bases not matched to a gene. The V gene's germline CDR1 is SGHDN and CDR2 FVKESK. CDR3 length: 15 amino acids. The data were produced by immunoSEQ multiplex PCR, yet TCRdb's version contains in-frame clones alone and is incomplete. The repertoire holds around 260,000 clones, less than 95% seen once, with approximately 3.1% in the top ten. The sequence derives from a young woman in good health and CMV-seronegative. This chain joins TRBV14 and TRBJ2-1; 9 positions agree with TRBD1. Input material: PBMCs. The CDR3 spells CASSRSTGGYNEQFF. The CDR3 DNA is TGTGCCAGCAGCCGGTCGACAGGGGGCTACAATGAGCAGTTCTTC.